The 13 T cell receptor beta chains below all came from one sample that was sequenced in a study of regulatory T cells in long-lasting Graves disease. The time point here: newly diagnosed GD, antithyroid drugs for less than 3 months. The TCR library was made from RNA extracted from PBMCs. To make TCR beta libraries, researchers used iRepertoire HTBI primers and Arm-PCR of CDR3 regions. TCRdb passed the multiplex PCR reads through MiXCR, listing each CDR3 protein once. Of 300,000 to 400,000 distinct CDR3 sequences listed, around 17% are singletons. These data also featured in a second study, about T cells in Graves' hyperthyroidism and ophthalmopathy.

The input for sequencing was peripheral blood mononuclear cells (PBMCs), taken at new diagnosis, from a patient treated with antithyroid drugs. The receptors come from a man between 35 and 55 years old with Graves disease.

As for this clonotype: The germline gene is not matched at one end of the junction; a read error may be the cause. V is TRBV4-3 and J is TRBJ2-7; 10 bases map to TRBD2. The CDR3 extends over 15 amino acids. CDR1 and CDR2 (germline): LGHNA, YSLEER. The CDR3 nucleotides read TGCGCCAGCATCCAAGATACGCTAGCGGGGGCGGAGCAGTACTTC. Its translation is CASIQDTLAGAEQYF.

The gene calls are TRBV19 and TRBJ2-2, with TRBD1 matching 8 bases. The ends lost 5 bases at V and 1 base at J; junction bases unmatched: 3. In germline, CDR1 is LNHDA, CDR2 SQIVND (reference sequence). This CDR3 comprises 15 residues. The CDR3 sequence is CASSDRGMNTGELFF. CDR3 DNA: TGTGCCAGTAGTGACAGGGGCATGAACACCGGGGAGCTGTTTTTT.

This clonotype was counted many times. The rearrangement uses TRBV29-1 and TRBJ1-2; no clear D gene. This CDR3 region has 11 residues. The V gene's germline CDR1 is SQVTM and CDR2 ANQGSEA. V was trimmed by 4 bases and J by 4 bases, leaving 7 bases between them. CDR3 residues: CSVGEAYGYTF. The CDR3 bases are TGCAGCGTTGGAGAGGCCTATGGCTACACCTTC.

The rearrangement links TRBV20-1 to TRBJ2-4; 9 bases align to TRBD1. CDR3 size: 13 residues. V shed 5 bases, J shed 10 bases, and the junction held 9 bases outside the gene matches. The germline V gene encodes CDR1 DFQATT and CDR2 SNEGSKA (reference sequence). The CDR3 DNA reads TGCAGTGCTCCCAGACAGGGGGAACCGATTCAGTACTTC. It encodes CSAPRQGEPIQYF.

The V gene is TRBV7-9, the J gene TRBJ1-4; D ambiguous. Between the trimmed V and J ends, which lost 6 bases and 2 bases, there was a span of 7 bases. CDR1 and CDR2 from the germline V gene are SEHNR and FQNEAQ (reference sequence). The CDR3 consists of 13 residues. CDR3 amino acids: CASRFSTNEKLFF. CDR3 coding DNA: TGTGCCAGCAGGTTTTCGACTAATGAAAAACTGTTTTTT.

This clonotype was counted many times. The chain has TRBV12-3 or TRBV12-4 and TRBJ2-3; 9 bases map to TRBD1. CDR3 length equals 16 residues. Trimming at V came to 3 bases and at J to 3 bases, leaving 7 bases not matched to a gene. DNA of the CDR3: TGTGCCAGCAGTTTCTTACAGGGGGCGTTTACAGATACGCAGTATTTT. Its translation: CASSFLQGAFTDTQYF.

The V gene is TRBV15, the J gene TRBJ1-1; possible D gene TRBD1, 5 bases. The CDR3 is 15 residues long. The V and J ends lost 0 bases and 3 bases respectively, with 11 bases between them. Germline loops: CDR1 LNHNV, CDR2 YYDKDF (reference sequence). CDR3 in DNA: TGTGCCACCAGCAGAGATAGGTTGGGGCACACTGAAGCTTTCTTT. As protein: CATSRDRLGHTEAFF. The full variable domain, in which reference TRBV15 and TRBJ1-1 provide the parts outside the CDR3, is DAMVIQNPRYQVTQFGKPVTLSCSQTLNHNVMYWYQQKSSQAPKLLFHYYDKDFNNEADTPDNFQSRRPNTSFCFLDIRSPGLGDTAMYLCATSRDRLGHTEAFFGQGTRLTVV.

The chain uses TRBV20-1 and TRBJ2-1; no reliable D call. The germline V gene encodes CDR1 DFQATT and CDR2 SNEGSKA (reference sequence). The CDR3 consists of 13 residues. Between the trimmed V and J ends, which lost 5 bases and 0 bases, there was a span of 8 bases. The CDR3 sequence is CSAPPGSYNEQFF. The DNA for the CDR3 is TGCAGTGCTCCGCCCGGCTCCTACAATGAGCAGTTCTTC.

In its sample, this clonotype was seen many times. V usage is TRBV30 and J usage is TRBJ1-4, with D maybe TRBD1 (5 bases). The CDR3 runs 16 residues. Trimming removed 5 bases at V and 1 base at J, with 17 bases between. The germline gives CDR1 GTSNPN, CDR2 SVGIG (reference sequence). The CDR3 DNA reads TGTGCCTGGGGTATCTTGGGGACTCTAACTAATGAAAAACTGTTTTTT. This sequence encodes CAWGILGTLTNEKLFF.

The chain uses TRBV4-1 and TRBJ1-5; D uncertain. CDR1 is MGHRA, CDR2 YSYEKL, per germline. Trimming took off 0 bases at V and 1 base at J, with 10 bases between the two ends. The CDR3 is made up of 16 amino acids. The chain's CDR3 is CASSQEILGSNQPQHF. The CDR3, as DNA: TGCGCCAGCAGCCAAGAGATCTTGGGAAGCAATCAGCCCCAGCATTTT.

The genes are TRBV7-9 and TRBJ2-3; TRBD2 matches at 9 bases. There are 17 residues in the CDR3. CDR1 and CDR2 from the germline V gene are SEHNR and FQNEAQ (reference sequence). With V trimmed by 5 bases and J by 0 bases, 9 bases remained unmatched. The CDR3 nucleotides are TGTGCCAGCAGCCCGCGGGGGGGGCACTCTAGCACAGATACGCAGTATTTT. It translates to CASSPRGGHSSTDTQYF. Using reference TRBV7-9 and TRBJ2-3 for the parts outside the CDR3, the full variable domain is DTGVSQNPRHKITKRGQNVTFRCDPISEHNRLYWYRQTLGQGPEFLTYFQNEAQLEKSRLLSDRFSAERPKGSFSTLEIQRTEQGDSAMYLCASSPRGGHSSTDTQYFGPGTRLTVL.

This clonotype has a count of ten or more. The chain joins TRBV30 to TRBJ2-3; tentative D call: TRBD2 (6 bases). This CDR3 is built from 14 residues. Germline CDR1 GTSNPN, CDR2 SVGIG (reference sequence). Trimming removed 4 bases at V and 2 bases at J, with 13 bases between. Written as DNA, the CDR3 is TGTGCCTGGACCCAGGGACTGAACACAGATACGCAGTATTTT. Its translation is CAWTQGLNTDTQYF. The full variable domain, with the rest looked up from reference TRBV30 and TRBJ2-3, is SQTIHQWPATLVQPVGSPLSLECTVEGTSNPNLYWYRQAAGRGLQLLFYSVGIGQISSEVPQNLSASRPQDRQFILSSKKLLLSDSGFYLCAWTQGLNTDTQYFGPGTRLTVL.

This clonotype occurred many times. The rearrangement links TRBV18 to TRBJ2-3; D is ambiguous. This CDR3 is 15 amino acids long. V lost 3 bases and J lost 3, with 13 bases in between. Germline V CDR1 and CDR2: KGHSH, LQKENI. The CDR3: CASSPGGRATDTQYF. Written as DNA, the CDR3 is TGTGCCAGCTCACCGGGTGGAAGGGCGACAGATACGCAGTATTTT.